These 8 T cell receptor beta chains came from one sample sequenced in a study of cytomegalovirus exposure and HLA in healthy donors. Amplification used 60 Vbeta primers and 13 Jbeta primers. Some clones are missing from TCRdb's copy, which holds only in-frame ones; the method was immunoSEQ multiplex PCR. This table has about 120,000 clones, around 72% appearing once. Sequenced material: PBMCs. These receptors all come from a woman between 35 and 50 years old in good health and CMV-seropositive.

V gene TRBV20-1 combines with J gene TRBJ2-5; D possibly corresponds to TRBD1 (5 bases). The CDR3 sequence is 11 residues long. The ends were cut back, 2 bases at V and 5 bases at J, with 6 bases in the middle. Germline V gene lookup returns CDR1 DFQATT and CDR2 SNEGSKA (reference sequence). CDR3 protein: CSARKGETQYF. The CDR3 coding sequence is TGCAGTGCTAGAAAGGGGGAGACCCAGTACTTC.

This chain joins TRBV4-1 and TRBJ1-5, with TRBD1 identical over 8 bases. Trimming took 2 bases from V and 2 from J; bases not matched to a gene: 8. CDR3 length: 17 residues. The germline V gene has CDR1 MGHRA and CDR2 YSYEKL. This CDR3 reads CASSQPLAGGRNQPQHF. In nucleotides, the CDR3 is TGCGCCAGCAGCCAACCCCTTGCAGGGGGCCGCAATCAGCCCCAGCATTTT.

The rearrangement links TRBV4-3 to TRBJ2-7; weak D call: TRBD2 (6 bases). The CDR3 runs 14 residues. Germline CDR1 reads LGHNA; CDR2 reads YSLEER. V was shortened by 1 base and J by 6 bases, with 13 bases between the two germline ends. For the CDR3, the DNA is TGCGCCAGCAGCCAAGGAGGGAGGTGGGGCGAGCAGTACTTC. Amino acids: CASSQGGRWGEQYF.

The chain has TRBV7-2 and TRBJ1-3; D gene uncertain. The germline V gene has CDR1 SGHTA and CDR2 FQGNSA. The CDR3 runs 15 residues. Trimming cost V 2 bases and J 3 bases, with 11 bases left between them. In nucleotides, the CDR3 is TGTGCCAGCAGCTTACTGTGGGCGGGTGGAAACACCATATATTTT. Translating it yields CASSLLWAGGNTIYF.

The V gene is TRBV5-8, the J gene TRBJ1-2; D unclear. V lost 4 bases and J 4 bases, leaving 11 bases between the germline ends. The CDR3 spans 13 residues. Germline CDR1 is SGHTS and CDR2 is YDEGEE. CDR3 amino acids: CASSQTDLYGYTF. The CDR3 DNA follows: TGTGCCAGCAGCCAGACTGACCTCTATGGCTACACCTTC.

This chain connects TRBV29-1 to TRBJ2-3, with D possibly being TRBD2 (6 bases). This CDR3 contains 16 residues. Germline V gene lookup returns CDR1 SQVTM and CDR2 ANQGSEA. V was shortened by 6 bases and J by 0 bases, with 19 bases between the two germline ends. This CDR3 reads CSVYQTGDTSTDTQYF. The CDR3 DNA follows: TGCAGCGTCTACCAGACGGGAGATACTAGCACAGATACGCAGTATTTT.

This sequence joins TRBV7-2 and TRBJ1-2; 7 bases agree with TRBD1. The CDR3 loop spans 15 amino acids. CDR1 is SGHTA, CDR2 FQGNSA, per germline. V was pared by 0 bases and J by 4 bases, with 5 bases of the junction left unmatched. The CDR3 sequence is CASSLAGGGVYGYTF. The CDR3 region has the DNA TGTGCCAGCAGCTTAGCAGGGGGCGGCGTCTATGGCTACACCTTC.

This chain joins TRBV2 and TRBJ2-5; a possible D gene is TRBD1 (6 bases). CDR1 and CDR2 (germline): SNHLY, FYNNEI. This CDR3 is 13 amino acids long. V lost 4 bases and J lost 2, with 8 bases in between. The chain's CDR3 is CASSGQAQETQYF. CDR3 in DNA: TGTGCCAGCAGTGGACAGGCGCAAGAGACCCAGTACTTC. Full variable domain (remainder filled in from reference TRBV2 and TRBJ2-5): EPEVTQTPSHQVTQMGQEVILRCVPISNHLYFYWYRQILGQKVEFLVSFYNNEISEKSEIFDDQFSVERPDGSNFTLKIRSTKLEDSAMYFCASSGQAQETQYFGPGTRLLVL.